This T cell receptor (beta chain) was sequenced for a study of identifying expanded T cells in peripheral blood. The CDR3 sequence is 14 residues long. Trimming cost V 3 bases and J 8 bases, with 13 bases left between them. CDR1 is MGHDK, CDR2 SYGVNS, per germline. Libraries were prepared by immunoSEQ multiplex PCR; TCRdb keeps only in-frame clonotypes and omits some of them. Of around 94,000 clones listed, 70% to 90% are singletons. Sequences were obtained from blood. The chain uses TRBV25-1 and TRBJ1-4; maybe TRBD1 (5 bases). The TCR originated in a person aged 18-69 years in good health. The CDR3 reads CASSDGRAGEKLFF. CDR3 DNA: TGTGCCAGCAGTGATGGGAGGGCAGGGGAAAAACTGTTTTTT.